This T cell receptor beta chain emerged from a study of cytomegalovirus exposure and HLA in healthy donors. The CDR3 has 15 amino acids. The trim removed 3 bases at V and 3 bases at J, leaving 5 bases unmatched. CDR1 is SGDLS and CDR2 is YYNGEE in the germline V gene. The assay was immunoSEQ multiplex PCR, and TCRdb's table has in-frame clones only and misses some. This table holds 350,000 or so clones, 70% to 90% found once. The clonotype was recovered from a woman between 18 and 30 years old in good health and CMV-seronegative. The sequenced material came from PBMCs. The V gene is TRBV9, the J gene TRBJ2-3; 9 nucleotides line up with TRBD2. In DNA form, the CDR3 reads TGTGCCAGCAGCGACCAGCGGGAGGCAACAGATACGCAGTATTTT. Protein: CASSDQREATDTQYF.